One and the same sample provided the 26 T cell receptor beta chains below, sequenced in a study of T cell responses to AZD1222 COVID-19 vaccine. TCRdb keeps only in-frame clones here, not all; method: immunoSEQ multiplex PCR. The data contain about 59,000 clones, nearly 90% of them seen just once; the ten biggest clones take up under 6.5%. The sample consisted of peripheral blood, taken 28 days after the second AZD1222 dose. The receptors derive from an adult who received the AZD1222 COVID-19 vaccine.

This clone was seen more than once but under ten times. V gene TRBV2 combines with J gene TRBJ2-1; 9 positions agree with TRBD2. This CDR3 contains 16 residues. J was trimmed by 0 bases and V by 4 bases; bases with no gene match: 4. Germline-derived CDR1 and CDR2 are SNHLY and FYNNEI. The CDR3 bases are TGTGCCAGCAGTGGCCGACTAGCGGCCTCCTACAATGAGCAGTTCTTC. This codes for CASSGRLAASYNEQFF. Together with reference TRBV2 and TRBJ2-1, the CDR3 gives the full variable domain: EPEVTQTPSHQVTQMGQEVILRCVPISNHLYFYWYRQILGQKVEFLVSFYNNEISEKSEIFDDQFSVERPDGSNFTLKIRSTKLEDSAMYFCASSGRLAASYNEQFFGPGTRLTVL.

This chain joins TRBV6-1 and TRBJ2-5; weak D call: TRBD2 (5 bases). The germline CDR1 and CDR2 sequences are MNHNS and SASEGT. CDR3 length: 15 amino acids. The ends were cut back, 1 base at V and 7 bases at J, with 16 bases in the middle. Here the CDR3 reads CASSEEGSPKGTQYF. As DNA, the CDR3 is TGTGCCAGCAGTGAAGAAGGGAGTCCTAAGGGGACCCAGTACTTC.

The CDR3 nucleotides read TGTGCCAGCAGCGTAGGGGCAGGGGGCTTTCAGCCCCAGCATTTT. Its protein is CASSVGAGGFQPQHF. The chain has TRBV9 and TRBJ1-5; 8 bases fit TRBD1. Germline lookup yields CDR1 SGDLS and CDR2 YYNGEE. The CDR3 sequence is 15 residues long. J gave up 6 bases and V 0 bases, and 5 bases lay outside the gene matches. The variable domain in full, completed from reference TRBV9 and TRBJ1-5, reads DSGVTQTPKHLITATGQRVTLRCSPRSGDLSVYWYQQSLDQGLQFLIQYYNGEERAKGNILERFSAQQFPDLHSELNLSSLELGDSALYFCASSVGAGGFQPQHFGDGTRLSIL.

The genes are TRBV5-8 and TRBJ2-7; the match to TRBD1 covers 7 bases. The J segment lost 3 bases and the V segment lost 3 bases, leaving 6 bases of the junction unmatched. The CDR3 runs to 14 residues. Germline values: CDR1 SGHTS, CDR2 YDEGEE. CDR3 region: CASSSRGTDYEQYF. DNA for the CDR3: TGTGCCAGCAGCTCCCGAGGGACAGACTACGAGCAGTACTTC.

V usage is TRBV6-5 and J usage is TRBJ2-7; D is unclear. Germline CDR1 and CDR2: MNHEY and SVGAGI. The V and J ends lost 6 bases and 3 bases respectively, with 15 bases between them. The CDR3 is made up of 14 amino acids. The chain's CDR3 is CASRASYSGYEQYF. CDR3 nucleotide sequence: TGTGCCAGCAGGGCCTCCTACAGTGGCTACGAGCAGTACTTC.

The chain recombines TRBV15 with TRBJ2-1; D may be TRBD1 (6 bases). CDR3 size: 16 residues. Trimming cost V 0 bases and J 6 bases, with 15 bases left between them. Germline CDR1 and CDR2: LNHNV and YYDKDF (reference sequence). In DNA, the CDR3 is TGTGCCACCAGCAGAGATTTACAGGGTAGGGCCAATGAGCAGTTCTTC. Residues: CATSRDLQGRANEQFF. The full variable domain, in which reference TRBV15 and TRBJ2-1 provide the parts outside the CDR3, is DAMVIQNPRYQVTQFGKPVTLSCSQTLNHNVMYWYQQKSSQAPKLLFHYYDKDFNNEADTPDNFQSRRPNTSFCFLDIRSPGLGDTAMYLCATSRDLQGRANEQFFGPGTRLTVL.

V is TRBV6-5 and J is TRBJ2-1; D may match TRBD1 or TRBD2 (6 bases each). This CDR3 region has 12 residues. The germline gives CDR1 MNHEY, CDR2 SVGAGI. The V end lost 2 bases, the J end lost 9 bases, and 8 bases lay between the germline ends. For the CDR3, the DNA is TGTGCCAGCAGTTACAAGGGGGGTGAGCAGTTCTTC. Encoded protein: CASSYKGGEQFF.

V gene TRBV6-5 combines with J gene TRBJ1-5, with D hard to call. The V and J ends lost 8 bases and 5 bases respectively, with 10 bases between them. The germline CDR1 and CDR2 sequences are MNHEY and SVGAGI. This CDR3 spans 12 amino acids. The CDR3 loop reads CASGTRDQPQHF. In DNA, the CDR3 is TGTGCCAGCGGAACGCGAGATCAGCCCCAGCATTTT.

The J gene is TRBJ1-1, the V gene TRBV28; D not resolved. The CDR3 consists of 13 residues. Germline CDR1 reads MDHEN; CDR2 reads SYDVKM. V lost 3 bases, J lost 3 bases, and 8 bases lay in between. CDR3 residues: CASSFGVHTEAFF. The CDR3 bases are TGTGCCAGCAGTTTCGGGGTTCACACTGAAGCTTTCTTT. The variable domain in full, with the rest retrieved from reference TRBV28 and TRBJ1-1, is DVKVTQSSRYLVKRTGEKVFLECVQDMDHENMFWYRQDPGLGLRLIYFSYDVKMKEKGDIPEGYSVSREKKERFSLILESASTNQTSMYLCASSFGVHTEAFFGQGTRLTVV.

This clone was recorded only once. The CDR3 nucleotides read TGTGCCAGCAGCTTAAGGTTTCAGGGGGCGGCCTCTGGAAACACCATATATTTT. Translated, it gives CASSLRFQGAASGNTIYF. The J gene is TRBJ1-3, the V gene TRBV7-9; 8 bases agree with TRBD1. Germline V gene data show CDR1 as SEHNR and CDR2 as FQNEAQ (reference sequence). V gave up 2 bases and J gave up 0 bases; unmatched junction bases: 9. CDR3 length equals 18 residues.

About this clone itself: At one of its ends the junction is not consistent with the germline gene, which may arise from a read error. The rearrangement links TRBV6-5 to TRBJ2-5, with D possibly matching TRBD1 (5 bases). The V gene's germline CDR1 is MNHEY and CDR2 SVGAGI. The CDR3 has 11 amino acids. CDR3 in DNA: TGTGCCAGCAGTTATTACGACAGCCGGAACTTC. This gives the protein CASSYYDSRNF.

The rearrangement uses TRBV2 and TRBJ1-5, with TRBD1 as a possible D gene (6 bases). The CDR3 runs 15 residues. The germline V gene encodes CDR1 SNHLY and CDR2 FYNNEI. V gave up 8 bases and J gave up 3 bases, with 17 bases separating them. DNA for the CDR3: TGTGCCAGCGACACCCCCCAGGGGACCAATCAGCCCCAGCATTTT. Protein product: CASDTPQGTNQPQHF.

The chain has TRBV23-1 and TRBJ1-1; 8 bases are a match to TRBD1. TRBV23-1 is an ORF; its function is uncertain. The CDR3 has 18 amino acids. The junction had 14 bases not matched to a gene; V was cut back by 4 bases and J by 1 base. For the CDR3, the DNA is TGCGCCAGCAGTCCAAAGGTCCGACAGGGGATTAAGAACACTGAAGCTTTCTTT. Translation: CASSPKVRQGIKNTEAFF.

The chain is built from TRBV27 and TRBJ1-1; 7 bases agree with TRBD1. Germline CDR1 and CDR2: MNHEY and SMNVEV (reference sequence). CDR3 length: 13 amino acids. Germline trimming cut 6 bases from V and 6 bases from J; bases unmatched to any gene: 7. The CDR3 here is CASRPDRVAEAFF. As DNA, the CDR3 is TGTGCCAGCAGACCCGACAGGGTAGCTGAAGCTTTCTTT.

This clone was seen a single time. This chain connects TRBV12-3 or TRBV12-4 to TRBJ1-2; maybe TRBD1 (6 bases). The CDR3 totals 13 residues. V dropped 6 bases and J dropped 8 bases, with 16 bases sitting between them. This chain's CDR3 is CASRPDRPSGYTF. CDR3 nucleotides: TGTGCCAGCAGACCCGACAGGCCTTCGGGCTACACCTTC.

The CDR3 sequence is CASGFGSSGGELFF. The CDR3 DNA reads as TGTGCTAGTGGTTTTGGTTCCTCAGGCGGGGAGCTGTTTTTT. The chain links TRBV12-5 to TRBJ2-2; D not resolved. The CDR3 sequence is 14 residues long. With 3 bases removed from V and 7 bases from J, the gap between germline ends came to 12 bases. Germline loops: CDR1 LGHNT, CDR2 FRNRAP. Together with reference TRBV12-5 and TRBJ2-2, the CDR3 gives the full variable domain: DARVTQTPRHKVTEMGQEVTMRCQPILGHNTVFWYRQTMMQGLELLAYFRNRAPLDDSGMPKDRFSAEMPDATLATLKIQPSEPRDSAVYFCASGFGSSGGELFFGEGSRLTVL.

CDR3 bases: TGCAGCGTACGCCTCGGGCCCGGGCTCAAGATGGGCGAGCAGTACTTC. Amino acid sequence: CSVRLGPGLKMGEQYF. The V and J genes are TRBV29-1 and TRBJ2-7; the D is unclear. This CDR3 contains 16 residues. Deletions cut 6 bases from V and 6 bases from J, with 27 bases between. The V gene's germline CDR1 is SQVTM and CDR2 ANQGSEA.

The chain joins TRBV3-1 (or the pseudogene TRBV3-2) to TRBJ2-7; 9 nucleotides agree with TRBD2. This CDR3 is 14 amino acids long. Germline-derived CDR1 and CDR2 are LGHDT and YNNKEL (reference sequence). V shed 4 bases and J 6 bases; nucleotides not matched to a gene: 7. The CDR3 loop is CASSRDSGGGEQYF. The CDR3 DNA follows: TGTGCCAGCAGCCGGGATAGCGGGGGCGGCGAGCAGTACTTC.

This chain joins TRBV11-2 and TRBJ2-1, with D perhaps TRBD2 (5 bases). CDR1 is SGHAT and CDR2 is FQNNGV in the germline V gene. This CDR3 has 15 residues. V gave up 4 bases and J gave up 1 base, with 11 bases separating them. CDR3 nucleotide sequence: TGTGCCAGCAGCTACAATAGCGATTCCTACAATGAGCAGTTCTTC. This sequence encodes CASSYNSDSYNEQFF.

This clone has only one observation. The rearrangement uses TRBV10-1 and TRBJ1-4; D gene ambiguous. Germline CDR1 WNHNN, CDR2 SYGVQD (reference sequence). V was clipped by 2 bases and J by 3 bases, with 7 bases between them. This CDR3 is built from 14 residues. The CDR3 DNA is TGCGCCAGCAGTGAGGGCCGGTCTAATGAAAAACTGTTTTTT. Its translation: CASSEGRSNEKLFF.

This clone was seen only once. The genes are TRBV6-5 and TRBJ1-1; D possibly corresponds to TRBD1 (5 bases). Trimming left V 0 bases short and J 7 bases short, with 15 bases between. From germline, CDR1 is MNHEY and CDR2 SVGAGI. This CDR3 contains 15 residues. The CDR3 protein is CASSYSGDSRIEAFF. Written as DNA, the CDR3 is TGTGCCAGCAGTTACTCGGGCGACAGTCGTATTGAAGCTTTCTTT.

The chain combines TRBV19 with TRBJ1-5; tentatively, D is TRBD1 (6 bases). Germline lookup yields CDR1 LNHDA and CDR2 SQIVND (reference sequence). The CDR3 spans 14 residues. The V gene lost 8 bases and the J gene lost 7 bases, with 18 bases spanning the gap. CDR3 in amino acids: CASLPTRGGQPQHF. The CDR3 DNA follows: TGTGCCAGTCTCCCCACGCGGGGGGGCCAGCCCCAGCATTTT.

The genes are TRBV5-1 and TRBJ2-3; 8 positions agree with TRBD1. Unmatched junction bases numbered 4, after V lost 4 bases and J lost 0 bases. The germline V gene encodes CDR1 SGHRS and CDR2 YFSETQ. The CDR3 sequence is 15 residues long. CDR3 DNA sequence: TGCGCCAGCAGCCAGAGACAGGGGAGCACAGATACGCAGTATTTT. Amino acid sequence: CASSQRQGSTDTQYF.

The chain couples TRBV4-1 to TRBJ2-7, with D perhaps TRBD1 or TRBD2 (6 bases each). CDR3 length equals 15 residues. Germline-derived CDR1 and CDR2 are MGHRA and YSYEKL. V gave up 1 base and J gave up 3 bases, with 13 bases separating them. CDR3 sequence reads: CASSQVPGAHYEQYF. The CDR3 region has the DNA TGCGCCAGCAGCCAAGTTCCGGGGGCCCACTACGAGCAGTACTTC.

This sequence joins TRBV28 and TRBJ2-3; possibly TRBD1 or TRBD2 for D (5 bases each). Trimming removed 6 bases from V and 2 bases from J, with 15 bases in between. There are 15 residues in the CDR3. Looked up from germline, CDR1 is MDHEN and CDR2 is SYDVKM. The CDR3 DNA reads as TGTGCCAGCAGGGAAACGGGACGGCTCACAGATACGCAGTATTTT. This gives the protein CASRETGRLTDTQYF.

The chain links TRBV27 to TRBJ2-3; D ambiguous. CDR3 length: 14 amino acids. The germline gives CDR1 MNHEY, CDR2 SMNVEV (reference sequence). Trimming cost V 4 bases and J 2 bases, with 10 bases left between them. This CDR3 reads CASSSQNPTDTQYF. The CDR3 DNA follows: TGTGCCAGCAGTTCCCAGAACCCCACAGATACGCAGTATTTT.